The 13 T cell receptor beta chains listed next were all sequenced from one sample in a study of vaccination effects on CD4 cells after COVID-19. TCRdb's table, derived via immunoSEQ multiplex PCR, lists solely in-frame clones and lacks some. Of roughly 64,000 clones listed, approximately 72% are singletons. Following culture for approximately ten days, CD4+ T cells were isolated. These receptors are not linked to any known antigen. The material was CD4+ T cells from PBMCs cultured without peptide, obtained before COVID-19 vaccination. The receptors stem from a human donor who had a prior SARS-CoV-2 infection.

J is TRBJ1-1 and V is TRBV5-1; possibly TRBD1 for D (6 bases). CDR1 and CDR2 (germline): SGHRS, YFSETQ. The ends were cut back, 3 bases at V and 1 base at J, with 10 bases in the middle. This CDR3 is built from 14 residues. The CDR3 here is CASSWGGQNTEAFF. Written as DNA, the CDR3 is TGCGCCAGCAGCTGGGGGGGGCAGAACACTGAAGCTTTCTTT. The full variable domain, rest sourced from reference TRBV5-1 and TRBJ1-1, is KAGVTQTPRYLIKTRGQQVTLSCSPISGHRSVSWYQQTPGQGLQFLFEYFSETQRNKGNFPGRFSGRQFSNSRSEMNVSTLELGDSALYLCASSWGGQNTEAFFGQGTRLTVV.

V is TRBV6-5 and J is TRBJ2-3; TRBD1 matches 8 bases. CDR3 length: 14 amino acids. Germline V CDR1 and CDR2: MNHEY, SVGAGI. With 6 bases clipped from V and 4 bases from J, the junction kept 6 bases outside the gene matches. The CDR3 region has the DNA TGTGCCAGCAGACGGACAGGGCGGGCAGATACGCAGTATTTT. Its translation is CASRRTGRADTQYF.

The sample holds one count of this clone. V and J are TRBV7-3 and TRBJ2-7, with 7 nucleotides matching TRBD2. This CDR3 is built from 19 residues. The V segment lost 3 bases and the J segment 0 bases; nucleotides outside the gene matches: 17. CDR1 SGHTA and CDR2 FQGTGA come from the germline V gene. The CDR3, as DNA: TGTGCCAGCAGCTTCGAGTTTGGACCGAGCGGGGTTAGCTCCTACGAGCAGTACTTC. This sequence encodes CASSFEFGPSGVSSYEQYF.

The chain recombines TRBV20-1 with TRBJ2-5; TRBD2 might be the D (6 bases). The CDR3 is 14 residues long. V was trimmed by 3 bases and J by 5 bases, leaving 16 bases between them. Germline V gives CDR1 DFQATT, CDR2 SNEGSKA (reference sequence). CDR3 in amino acids: CSASSGTPFETQYF. CDR3 in DNA: TGCAGTGCTAGTTCCGGGACTCCGTTCGAGACCCAGTACTTC.

The chain employs TRBV7-2 and TRBJ1-1, with D hard to call. V lost 5 bases and J 1 base, leaving 14 bases between the germline ends. The CDR3 sequence is 15 residues long. Per the germline V gene, CDR1 is SGHTA and CDR2 is FQGNSA. The DNA for the CDR3 is TGTGCCAGCAGCGCTGACCGGCCTGGGAACACTGAAGCTTTCTTT. Its protein product is CASSADRPGNTEAFF.

The chain couples TRBV7-3 to TRBJ2-1; D not certain. The germline V and J ends were trimmed by 5 bases and 7 bases, with 18 bases remaining between them. Germline loops: CDR1 SGHTA, CDR2 FQGTGA. This CDR3 has 15 residues. In DNA, the CDR3 is TGTGCCAGCAGCACAAACCCAGGCGACTTTAATGAGCAGTTCTTC. Amino acid sequence: CASSTNPGDFNEQFF.

The CDR3 DNA is TGTGCCAGCATTAAGGAGCGTAACCAAGAGACCCAGTACTTC. Protein: CASIKERNQETQYF. This chain joins TRBV2 and TRBJ2-5; no definite D call. The V end lost 7 bases, the J end lost 0 bases, and 12 bases lay between the germline ends. The V gene's germline CDR1 is SNHLY and CDR2 FYNNEI. The CDR3 has 14 amino acids.

The V and J genes are TRBV10-3 and TRBJ1-6, with 10 nucleotides matching TRBD1. This CDR3 contains 16 residues. The ends lost 2 bases at V and 9 bases at J; junction bases unmatched: 7. Germline V CDR1 and CDR2: ENHRY, SYGVKD. The CDR3 region has the DNA TGTGCCATCAGTGAGAGAGGACAGGGGGTAGGTTCACCCCTCCACTTT. It encodes CAISERGQGVGSPLHF.

This chain uses TRBV5-5 with TRBJ2-5, with no clear D. Germline values: CDR1 SGHKS, CDR2 YYEKEE (reference sequence). The CDR3 spans 16 residues. The ends were cut back, 0 bases at V and 2 bases at J, with 14 bases in the middle. CDR3 residues: CASSLVSAAQQETQYF. The CDR3 coding sequence is TGTGCCAGCAGCTTGGTATCGGCAGCCCAACAAGAGACCCAGTACTTC.

This clone was observed a handful of times. V is TRBV12-5 and J is TRBJ2-5, with 7 bases that match TRBD1. Germline loops: CDR1 LGHNT, CDR2 FRNRAP. With V trimmed by 5 bases and J by 5 bases, 11 bases remained unmatched. The CDR3 has 15 residues. CDR3 loop: CASGTRRQGQETQYF. The CDR3 region has the DNA TGTGCTAGTGGTACCCGGAGACAGGGCCAGGAGACCCAGTACTTC.

The J gene is TRBJ1-4, the V gene TRBV4-3, with D unclear. Looked up from germline, CDR1 is LGHNA and CDR2 is YSLEER. Trimming left V 0 bases short and J 8 bases short, with 4 bases between. This CDR3 is built from 12 residues. The CDR3 loop reads CASSQDREKLFF. CDR3 bases: TGCGCCAGCAGCCAAGACCGGGAAAAACTGTTTTTT.

In this sample, this clone turned up a few times. The chain uses TRBV5-4 and TRBJ2-2; maybe TRBD2 (6 bases). CDR1 and CDR2 from the germline V gene are SGHNT and YYREEE (reference sequence). The V gene lost 5 bases and the J gene lost 0 bases, with 20 bases spanning the gap. The CDR3 runs to 18 residues. CDR3 nucleotides: TGTGCCAGCAGGCCGACTTCAGGGACTGTCCCGAACACCGGGGAGCTGTTTTTT. Encoded protein: CASRPTSGTVPNTGELFF.

The chain joins TRBV5-5 to TRBJ2-3, with TRBD2 matching over 8 bases. Germline V gives CDR1 SGHKS, CDR2 YYEKEE (reference sequence). The junction had 1 base not matched to a gene; V was cut back by 3 bases and J by 4 bases. CDR3 length: 13 residues. The CDR3 DNA reads TGTGCCAGCAGCTGGACTAGCCCAGATACGCAGTATTTT. Translating it yields CASSWTSPDTQYF.